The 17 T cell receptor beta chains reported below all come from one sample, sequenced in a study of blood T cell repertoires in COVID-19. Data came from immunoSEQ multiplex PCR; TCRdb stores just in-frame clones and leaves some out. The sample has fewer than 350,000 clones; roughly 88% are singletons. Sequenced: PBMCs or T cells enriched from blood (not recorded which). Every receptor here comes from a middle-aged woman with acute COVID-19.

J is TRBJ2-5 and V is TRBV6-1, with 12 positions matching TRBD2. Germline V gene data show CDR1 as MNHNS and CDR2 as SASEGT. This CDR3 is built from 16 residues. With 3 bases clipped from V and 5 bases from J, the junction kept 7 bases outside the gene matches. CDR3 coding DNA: TGTGCCAGCAGTGATGGAGGAACTAGCGGGGGGGAGACCCAGTACTTC. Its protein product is CASSDGGTSGGETQYF.

The CDR3 region is CASSSNRVGWETQYF. The CDR3 nucleotides are TGTGCCAGCAGCTCCAACAGGGTGGGATGGGAGACCCAGTACTTC. V gene TRBV7-9 combines with J gene TRBJ2-5; D may be TRBD1 (6 bases). The germline V and J ends were trimmed by 4 bases and 5 bases, with 17 bases remaining between them. The germline V gene has CDR1 SEHNR and CDR2 FQNEAQ (reference sequence). The CDR3 runs 15 residues. Filled out from reference TRBV7-9 and TRBJ2-5, the complete variable domain reads DTGVSQNPRHKITKRGQNVTFRCDPISEHNRLYWYRQTLGQGPEFLTYFQNEAQLEKSRLLSDRFSAERPKGSFSTLEIQRTEQGDSAMYLCASSSNRVGWETQYFGPGTRLLVL.

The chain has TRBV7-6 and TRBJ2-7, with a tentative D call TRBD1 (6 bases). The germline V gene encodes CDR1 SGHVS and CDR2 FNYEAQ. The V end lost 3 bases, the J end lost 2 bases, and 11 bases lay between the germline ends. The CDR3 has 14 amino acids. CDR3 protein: CASSLGHGAYEQYF. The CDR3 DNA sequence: TGTGCCAGCAGCTTGGGACACGGTGCCTACGAGCAGTACTTC.

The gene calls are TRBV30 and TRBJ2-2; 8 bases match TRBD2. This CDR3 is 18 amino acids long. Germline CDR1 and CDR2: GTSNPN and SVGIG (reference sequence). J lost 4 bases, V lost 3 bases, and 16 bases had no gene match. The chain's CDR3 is CAWRPIYGGLAGTGELFF. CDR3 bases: TGTGCCTGGAGACCTATTTACGGGGGGCTAGCGGGCACCGGGGAGCTGTTTTTT.

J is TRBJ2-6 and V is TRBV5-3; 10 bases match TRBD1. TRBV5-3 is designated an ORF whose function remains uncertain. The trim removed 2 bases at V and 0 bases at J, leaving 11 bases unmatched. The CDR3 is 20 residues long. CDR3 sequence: CARSLSSRDRGDSGANVLTF. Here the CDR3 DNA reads TGTGCCAGAAGCTTATCAAGCCGGGACAGGGGTGACTCTGGGGCCAACGTCCTGACTTTC.

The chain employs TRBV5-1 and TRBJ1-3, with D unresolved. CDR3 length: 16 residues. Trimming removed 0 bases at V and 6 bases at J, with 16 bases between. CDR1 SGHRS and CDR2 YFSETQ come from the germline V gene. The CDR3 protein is CASSLDPPSGSNTIYF. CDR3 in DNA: TGCGCCAGCAGCTTGGACCCACCCAGCGGATCAAACACCATATATTTT.

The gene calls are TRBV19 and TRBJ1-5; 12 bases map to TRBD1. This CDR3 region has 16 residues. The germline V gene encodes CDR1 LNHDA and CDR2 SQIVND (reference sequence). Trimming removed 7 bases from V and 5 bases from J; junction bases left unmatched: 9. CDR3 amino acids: CASTPGDRGRYQPQHF. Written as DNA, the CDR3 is TGTGCCAGTACCCCCGGGGACAGGGGGCGTTATCAGCCCCAGCATTTT.

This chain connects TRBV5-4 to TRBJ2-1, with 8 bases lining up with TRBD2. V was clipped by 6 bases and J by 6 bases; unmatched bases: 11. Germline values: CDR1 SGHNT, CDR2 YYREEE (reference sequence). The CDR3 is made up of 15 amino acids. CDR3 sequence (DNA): TGTGCCAGCACCCAGCGAACCGCGGGAGGCAATGAGCAGTTCTTC. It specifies CASTQRTAGGNEQFF.

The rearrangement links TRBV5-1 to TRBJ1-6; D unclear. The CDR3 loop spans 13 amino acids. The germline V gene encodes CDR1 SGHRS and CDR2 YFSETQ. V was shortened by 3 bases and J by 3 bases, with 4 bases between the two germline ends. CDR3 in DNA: TGCGCCAGCAGCTCAGACTATAATTCACCCCTCCACTTT. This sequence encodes CASSSDYNSPLHF.

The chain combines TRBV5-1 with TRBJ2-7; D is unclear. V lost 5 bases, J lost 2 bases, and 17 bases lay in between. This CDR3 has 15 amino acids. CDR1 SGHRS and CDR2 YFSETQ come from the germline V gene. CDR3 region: CASSQDYSQAYEQYF. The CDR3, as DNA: TGCGCCAGCAGTCAAGATTACAGCCAAGCCTACGAGCAGTACTTC.

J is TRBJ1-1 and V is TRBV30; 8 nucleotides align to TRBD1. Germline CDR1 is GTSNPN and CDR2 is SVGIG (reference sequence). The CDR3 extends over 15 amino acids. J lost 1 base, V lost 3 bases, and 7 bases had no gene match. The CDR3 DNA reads TGTGCCTGGAGACCACAGGGGGTGGAGAACACTGAAGCTTTCTTT. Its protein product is CAWRPQGVENTEAFF.

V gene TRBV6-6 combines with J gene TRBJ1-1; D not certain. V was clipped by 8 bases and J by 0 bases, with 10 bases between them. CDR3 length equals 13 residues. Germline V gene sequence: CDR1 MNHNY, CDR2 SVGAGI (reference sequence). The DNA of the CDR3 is TGTGCCAGCGTACGAGGGATGAACACTGAAGCTTTCTTT. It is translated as CASVRGMNTEAFF.

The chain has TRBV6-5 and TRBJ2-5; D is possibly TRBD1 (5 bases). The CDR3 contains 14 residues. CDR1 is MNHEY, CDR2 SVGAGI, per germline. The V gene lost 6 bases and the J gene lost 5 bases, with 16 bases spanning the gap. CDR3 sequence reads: CASRRRKKGETQYF. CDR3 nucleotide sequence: TGTGCCAGCAGGCGACGGAAAAAGGGGGAGACCCAGTACTTC.

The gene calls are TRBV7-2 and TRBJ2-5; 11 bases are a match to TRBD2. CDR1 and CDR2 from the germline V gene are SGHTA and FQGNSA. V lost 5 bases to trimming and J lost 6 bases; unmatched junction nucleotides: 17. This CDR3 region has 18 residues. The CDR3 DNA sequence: TGTGCCAGCAGCCAAGGGTCCACTAGCGGGGGCGCTCAGAAGACCCAGTACTTC. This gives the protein CASSQGSTSGGAQKTQYF.

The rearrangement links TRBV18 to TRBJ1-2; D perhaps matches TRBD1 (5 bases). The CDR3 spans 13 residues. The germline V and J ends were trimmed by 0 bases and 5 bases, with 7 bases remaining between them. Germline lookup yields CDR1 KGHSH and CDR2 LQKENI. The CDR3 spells CASSPPGGYGYTF. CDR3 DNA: TGTGCCAGCTCACCACCGGGGGGATATGGCTACACCTTC.

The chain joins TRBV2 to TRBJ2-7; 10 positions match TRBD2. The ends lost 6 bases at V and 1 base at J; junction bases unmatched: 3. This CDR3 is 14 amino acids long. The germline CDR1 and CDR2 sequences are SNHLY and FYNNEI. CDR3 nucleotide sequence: TGTGCCAGCAGGAGGACTAGCGGATCCTACGAGCAGTACTTC. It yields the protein CASRRTSGSYEQYF.

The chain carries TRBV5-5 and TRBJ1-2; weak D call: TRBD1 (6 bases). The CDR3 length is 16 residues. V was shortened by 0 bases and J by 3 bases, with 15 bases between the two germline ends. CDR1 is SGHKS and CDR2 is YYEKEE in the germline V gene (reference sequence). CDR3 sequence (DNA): TGTGCCAGCAGCTTGGATGGTCGGCAGGGGTACTATGGCTACACCTTC. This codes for CASSLDGRQGYYGYTF.